Presented here are 5 T cell receptor beta chains from one specimen sequenced in a study of blood T cell repertoires in COVID-19. The repertoire was sequenced with immunoSEQ multiplex PCR; TCRdb's copy has only in-frame clones and lacks some. The top ten clones hold more than 5.5% of a sample with 150,000 to 190,000 clones, about 80% of them seen once. Sequencing was carried out using PBMCs or T cells enriched from blood (not recorded which). The receptors stem from a man aged 45 to 65 who had recovered from COVID-19.

The chain combines TRBV7-8 with TRBJ2-2; D remains unclear. CDR1 is SGHVS, CDR2 FQNEAQ, per germline. Trimming cost V 5 bases and J 5 bases, with 6 bases left between them. The CDR3 has 12 residues. CDR3 coding DNA: TGTGCCAGCAGCCTGGAGACCGGGGAGCTGTTTTTT. Translating gives CASSLETGELFF. Variable domain in full (rest from reference TRBV7-8 and TRBJ2-2): GAGVSQSPRYKVAKRGQDVALRCDPISGHVSLFWYQQALGQGPEFLTYFQNEAQLDKSGLPSDRFFAERPEGSVSTLKIQRTQQEDSAVYLCASSLETGELFFGEGSRLTVL.

The rearrangement uses TRBV5-6 and TRBJ1-2, with 9 bases identical to TRBD1. J lost 2 bases, V lost 2 bases, and 4 bases had no gene match. This CDR3 is 15 amino acids long. Germline V gene sequence: CDR1 SGHDT, CDR2 YYEEEE. CDR3: CASSFLGQGNYGYTF. The CDR3 DNA follows: TGTGCCAGCAGCTTTCTTGGACAGGGGAACTATGGCTACACCTTC. The variable domain in full, with the rest retrieved from reference TRBV5-6 and TRBJ1-2, is DAGVTQSPTHLIKTRGQQVTLRCSPKSGHDTVSWYQQALGQGPQFIFQYYEEEERQRGNFPDRFSGHQFPNYSSELNVNALLLGDSALYLCASSFLGQGNYGYTFGSGTRLTVV.

J is TRBJ2-7 and V is TRBV11-2; TRBD2 aligns across 10 bases. Germline CDR1 and CDR2: SGHAT and FQNNGV. The CDR3 sequence is 15 residues long. The ends lost 5 bases at V and 0 bases at J; junction bases unmatched: 4. The CDR3, as DNA: TGTGCCAGCAGCGTCAGACTAGCGGGCTCCTACGAGCAGTACTTC. This encodes CASSVRLAGSYEQYF.

V and J are TRBV14 and TRBJ2-2; D gene uncertain. Between the trimmed V and J ends, which lost 0 bases and 4 bases, there was a span of 12 bases. Germline V gene sequence: CDR1 SGHDN, CDR2 FVKESK. The CDR3 totals 16 residues. The CDR3 sequence: CASSQDLRVTTGELFF. Written as DNA, the CDR3 is TGTGCCAGCAGCCAAGATCTCCGGGTAACCACCGGGGAGCTGTTTTTT. Using reference TRBV14 and TRBJ2-2 for the parts outside the CDR3, the full variable domain is EAGVTQFPSHSVIEKGQTVTLRCDPISGHDNLYWYRRVMGKEIKFLLHFVKESKQDESGMPNNRFLAERTGGTYSTLKVQPAELEDSGVYFCASSQDLRVTTGELFFGEGSRLTVL.

The chain is built from TRBV6-5 and TRBJ1-4; D is uncertain. This CDR3 contains 14 residues. Trimming shortened V by 6 bases and J by 8 bases, and 16 bases separated the two germline ends. Germline V CDR1 and CDR2: MNHEY, SVGAGI. The DNA for the CDR3 is TGTGCCAGCAGCCCCCGTGGATTCGGGGAAAAACTGTTTTTT. Translated, it gives CASSPRGFGEKLFF.